The 14 T cell receptor beta chains reported below all come from one sample, sequenced in a study of CD8 T cells in Susac syndrome. cDNA came from approximately 0.5 to 1 ug RNA primed by random hexamers. One entry per CDR3 protein results from TCRdb running MiXCR on the immunoSEQ multiplex PCR reads. The sample lists about 200,000 distinct CDR3 sequences, 85% to 95% occurring once. Sequenced sample: CD4+ T cells from PBMCs. These receptors were taken from a human donor in good health.

This clonotype was seen only a few times. V gene TRBV4-3 combines with J gene TRBJ2-1; D is tentatively TRBD1 or TRBD2 (5 bases each). This CDR3 is 15 amino acids long. Germline V gives CDR1 LGHNA, CDR2 YSLEER. Trimming stripped 1 base from V and 2 bases from J, with 9 bases between. The CDR3 region is CASSQGDDPYNEQFF. CDR3 bases: TGCGCCAGCAGCCAAGGGGACGATCCCTACAATGAGCAGTTCTTC.

This sequence joins TRBV20-1 and TRBJ2-4; TRBD1 aligns across 9 bases. The trim removed 6 bases at V and 7 bases at J, leaving 4 bases unmatched. This CDR3 contains 12 residues. Germline V gives CDR1 DFQATT, CDR2 SNEGSKA (reference sequence). CDR3 sequence (DNA): TGCAGTGCCCCCGACAGGGGGAACATTCAGTACTTC. It translates to CSAPDRGNIQYF.

The rearrangement uses TRBV29-1 and TRBJ1-3; D is perhaps TRBD1 (6 bases). The CDR3 consists of 12 residues. The germline gives CDR1 SQVTM, CDR2 ANQGSEA. Trimming pared 7 bases from V and 2 bases from J, leaving 9 bases between. In DNA, the CDR3 is TGCAGCGGACAGGAGCCTGGAAACACCATATATTTT. The encoded protein is CSGQEPGNTIYF. Using reference TRBV29-1 and TRBJ1-3 for the parts outside the CDR3, the full variable domain is SAVISQKPSRDICQRGTSLTIQCQVDSQVTMMFWYRQQPGQSLTLIATANQGSEATYESGFVIDKFPISRPNLTFSTLTVSNMSPEDSSIYLCSGQEPGNTIYFGEGSWLTVV.

The rearrangement links TRBV29-1 to TRBJ1-3; TRBD1 matches at 9 bases. This CDR3 has 12 residues. From germline, CDR1 is SQVTM and CDR2 ANQGSEA. The V segment lost 7 bases and the J segment 4 bases; nucleotides outside the gene matches: 2. The CDR3 sequence: CSAGQGGNTIYF. Here the CDR3 DNA reads TGCAGCGCTGGACAGGGGGGAAACACCATATATTTT.

The chain links TRBV15 to TRBJ2-1; D is undetermined. CDR3 size: 15 residues. Deletions cut 1 base from V and 7 bases from J, with 14 bases between. Germline lookup yields CDR1 LNHNV and CDR2 YYDKDF (reference sequence). CDR3 in amino acids: CATSRGVDSENEQFF. DNA of the CDR3: TGTGCCACCAGCAGAGGTGTGGATTCGGAAAATGAGCAGTTCTTC. The full variable domain, rest sourced from reference TRBV15 and TRBJ2-1, is DAMVIQNPRYQVTQFGKPVTLSCSQTLNHNVMYWYQQKSSQAPKLLFHYYDKDFNNEADTPDNFQSRRPNTSFCFLDIRSPGLGDTAMYLCATSRGVDSENEQFFGPGTRLTVL.

This sequence joins TRBV6-5 and TRBJ2-1, with 9 bases aligning to TRBD1. The trim removed 2 bases at V and 4 bases at J, leaving 3 bases unmatched. The CDR3 contains 15 residues. From germline, CDR1 is MNHEY and CDR2 SVGAGI. CDR3: CASSYDRGTYNEQFF. The CDR3 nucleotides read TGTGCCAGCAGTTACGACAGGGGGACTTACAATGAGCAGTTCTTC.

This clonotype has a single count. The genes are TRBV29-1 and TRBJ2-1, with TRBD2 identical over 11 bases. Germline CDR1 is SQVTM and CDR2 is ANQGSEA. CDR3 length: 13 amino acids. After removal of 2 bases from V and 10 bases from J, the junction contained 4 bases not matched to a gene. The CDR3 DNA is TGCAGCGTTGAACTAGCGGGGGGCTTAGAGCAGTTCTTC. Its protein is CSVELAGGLEQFF.

The gene calls are TRBV15 and TRBJ1-5; D is possibly TRBD1 (5 bases). The length of the CDR3 is 18 residues. V shed 3 bases and J shed 1 base, with 19 bases lying between them. The germline CDR1 and CDR2 sequences are LNHNV and YYDKDF (reference sequence). DNA of the CDR3: TGTGCCACCAGCAGGGGGGTCGGGGGGGACTCCAGCAATCAGCCCCAGCATTTT. This encodes CATSRGVGGDSSNQPQHF. Combining the CDR3 with reference TRBV15 and TRBJ1-5 gives the whole variable domain DAMVIQNPRYQVTQFGKPVTLSCSQTLNHNVMYWYQQKSSQAPKLLFHYYDKDFNNEADTPDNFQSRRPNTSFCFLDIRSPGLGDTAMYLCATSRGVGGDSSNQPQHFGDGTRLSIL.

In this sample, this clonotype turned up once. The rearrangement joins TRBV20-1 to TRBJ2-7, with 10 nucleotides matching TRBD1. The V and J ends lost 5 bases and 0 bases, in that order; junction bases with no gene match: 4. Per germline, CDR1 DFQATT and CDR2 SNEGSKA (reference sequence). The CDR3 consists of 14 residues. Written as DNA, the CDR3 is TGCAGTGCTCTGGGACAGGGGTACTCCTACGAGCAGTACGTC. It yields the protein CSALGQGYSYEQYV.

V and J are TRBV15 and TRBJ1-2; D unclear. From germline, CDR1 is LNHNV and CDR2 YYDKDF (reference sequence). This CDR3 has 14 amino acids. Trimming cost V 0 bases and J 6 bases, with 11 bases left between them. The CDR3 sequence: CATSRDRTTNGYTF. The CDR3 DNA sequence: TGTGCCACCAGCAGAGATCGTACTACCAATGGCTACACCTTC.

This chain uses TRBV27 with TRBJ1-2, with D possibly being TRBD1 (6 bases). CDR1 MNHEY and CDR2 SMNVEV come from the germline V gene (reference sequence). This CDR3 is 15 amino acids long. Trimming removed 3 bases from V and 8 bases from J, with 19 bases in between. DNA of the CDR3: TGTGCCAGCAGTTTCACCTCAGCAGGGGCCTCGGGCTACACCTTC. Its translation is CASSFTSAGASGYTF.

This clonotype has just one count. V usage is TRBV19 and J usage is TRBJ1-2; D is undetermined. Germline-derived CDR1 and CDR2 are LNHDA and SQIVND (reference sequence). The CDR3 extends over 14 amino acids. The V and J ends lost 5 bases and 0 bases respectively, with 10 bases between them. The CDR3 coding sequence is TGTGCCAGTAGTCAGGACGGATCTAACTATGGCTACACCTTC. It is translated as CASSQDGSNYGYTF.

The V call is TRBV7-2, the J call TRBJ2-7; TRBD1 might be the D (5 bases). With 4 bases removed from V and 6 bases from J, the gap between germline ends came to 16 bases. The CDR3 loop spans 14 amino acids. CDR1 is SGHTA and CDR2 is FQGNSA in the germline V gene. DNA for the CDR3: TGTGCCAGCAGCTCCCAGGGTGTAATAGGCGAGCAGTACTTC. Its protein product is CASSSQGVIGEQYF.

The chain is built from TRBV29-1 and TRBJ2-4; D possibly corresponds to TRBD1 (6 bases). The length of the CDR3 is 11 residues. Trimming took 4 bases from V and 5 from J, leaving 6 bases between them. CDR1 SQVTM and CDR2 ANQGSEA come from the germline V gene. CDR3 in DNA: TGCAGCGTTGGGACAGAAAACATTCAGTACTTC. Translating it yields CSVGTENIQYF.